A single sample gave rise to the 27 T cell receptor beta chains below, sequenced in a study of CD8 T cells in Susac syndrome. RNA totalling about 0.45 to 1 ug underwent reverse transcription with random hexamers. TCRdb ran MiXCR on the immunoSEQ multiplex PCR reads and lists one entry per CDR3 protein. The sample includes 50,000 or so distinct CDR3 sequences, 80% to 95% of them seen just once. Sequencing was performed on CD8+ T cells from PBMCs. All receptors derive from a human donor in good health.

The table lists this clonotype with a count of one. Here the CDR3 DNA reads TGTGCCACCAGCAGAGATGTCGGGCCCGGGGAGCTGTTTTTT. Translated, it gives CATSRDVGPGELFF. This chain uses TRBV15 with TRBJ2-2; D unclear. The germline V gene has CDR1 LNHNV and CDR2 YYDKDF (reference sequence). The CDR3 runs 14 residues. V was trimmed by 0 bases and J by 6 bases, leaving 8 bases between them.

The J gene is TRBJ2-7, the V gene TRBV10-3; D remains unclear. Germline V gene lookup returns CDR1 ENHRY and CDR2 SYGVKD. The CDR3 runs 11 residues. Deletions cut 0 bases from V and 7 bases from J, with 4 bases between. CDR3 coding DNA: TGTGCCATCAGTGAGTCGGGGGAGCAGTACTTC. Amino acid sequence: CAISESGEQYF.

This clonotype was counted a single time. The chain has TRBV7-9 and TRBJ2-7; TRBD2 aligns across 8 bases. Germline V lookup: CDR1 SEHNR, CDR2 FQNEAQ (reference sequence). This CDR3 contains 15 residues. The V and J ends lost 5 bases and 4 bases, in that order; junction bases with no gene match: 10. The CDR3 DNA sequence: TGTGCCAGCAGCCCCCGGGAGGGGACCTTTTACGAGCAGTACTTC. Amino acid sequence: CASSPREGTFYEQYF.

This clonotype showed up just once. The genes are TRBV7-9 and TRBJ2-7; a weak D match, TRBD1 (6 bases). V dropped 2 bases and J dropped 6 bases, with 14 bases sitting between them. Germline V gives CDR1 SEHNR, CDR2 FQNEAQ (reference sequence). The length of the CDR3 is 14 residues. CDR3 residues: CASSLHWGQGEQYF. The DNA of the CDR3 is TGTGCCAGCAGCTTACACTGGGGGCAGGGCGAGCAGTACTTC.

This chain joins TRBV27 and TRBJ2-2, with 9 bases aligning to TRBD1. Germline V gene lookup returns CDR1 MNHEY and CDR2 SMNVEV (reference sequence). CDR3 size: 14 residues. Losses at the gene ends were 7 bases for V and 5 bases for J; bases not matched to a gene: 5. The CDR3 nucleotides are TGTGCCAGCATGTGGACAGGGGAAACCGGGGAGCTGTTTTTT. The encoded protein is CASMWTGETGELFF.

V usage is TRBV10-3 and J usage is TRBJ2-1; D is perhaps TRBD1 (6 bases). CDR1 and CDR2 from the germline V gene are ENHRY and SYGVKD. V shed 2 bases and J shed 4 bases, with 9 bases lying between them. CDR3 length: 14 amino acids. The CDR3 here is CAISENRVYNEQFF. The CDR3 coding sequence is TGTGCCATCAGTGAGAACAGGGTTTACAATGAGCAGTTCTTC.

This chain joins TRBV5-1 and TRBJ2-7; TRBD1 matches at 9 bases. After removal of 0 bases from V and 4 bases from J, the junction contained 5 bases not matched to a gene. CDR1 is SGHRS and CDR2 is YFSETQ in the germline V gene. The CDR3 is made up of 15 amino acids. CDR3 amino acids: CASSLGGQGWYEQYF. CDR3 DNA: TGCGCCAGCAGCTTGGGGGGACAGGGATGGTACGAGCAGTACTTC.

This clonotype was seen a single time. V gene TRBV4-1 combines with J gene TRBJ2-5, with 9 bases matching TRBD2. The CDR3 is 16 residues long. V gave up 4 bases and J gave up 5 bases; unmatched junction bases: 11. From germline, CDR1 is MGHRA and CDR2 YSYEKL. CDR3 DNA sequence: TGCGCCAGCAGCCCCAGACTAGCGGACTACCGGGAGACCCAGTACTTC. This translates into CASSPRLADYRETQYF.

V gene TRBV3-1 combines with J gene TRBJ2-1, with D tentatively TRBD2 (5 bases). The length of the CDR3 is 11 residues. V was clipped by 10 bases and J by 10 bases, with 14 bases between them. The germline gives CDR1 LGHDT, CDR2 YNNKEL (reference sequence). CDR3 region: CATQGGAEQFF. CDR3 nucleotides: TGTGCCACCCAAGGAGGAGCCGAGCAGTTCTTC.

The chain is built from TRBV5-1 and TRBJ2-7, with 7 bases fitting TRBD1. Germline-derived CDR1 and CDR2 are SGHRS and YFSETQ. The V segment lost 3 bases and the J segment 2 bases; nucleotides outside the gene matches: 2. The CDR3 extends over 13 amino acids. CDR3 DNA: TGCGCCAGCAGCTGGGACAGTACCTACGAGCAGTACTTC. Its translation is CASSWDSTYEQYF.

The CDR3 DNA follows: TGTGCCAGCAGCCTCCGCGGGGGGTTGGCTGAAGCTTTCTTT. This sequence encodes CASSLRGGLAEAFF. This chain joins TRBV13 and TRBJ1-1, with D perhaps TRBD1 (5 bases). Trimming cost V 5 bases and J 6 bases, with 16 bases left between them. The CDR3 loop spans 14 amino acids. The germline V gene encodes CDR1 PRHDT and CDR2 FYEKMQ (reference sequence).

This chain uses TRBV5-1 with TRBJ2-1; a weak D match, TRBD2 (5 bases). V shed 0 bases and J shed 4 bases, with 11 bases lying between them. CDR1 is SGHRS, CDR2 YFSETQ, per germline. This CDR3 region has 15 residues. CDR3 DNA: TGCGCCAGCAGCTTGGGCCGCGGGCTGTACAATGAGCAGTTCTTC. Translating it yields CASSLGRGLYNEQFF. Drawing the rest from reference TRBV5-1 and TRBJ2-1, the complete variable domain is KAGVTQTPRYLIKTRGQQVTLSCSPISGHRSVSWYQQTPGQGLQFLFEYFSETQRNKGNFPGRFSGRQFSNSRSEMNVSTLELGDSALYLCASSLGRGLYNEQFFGPGTRLTVL.

The V gene is TRBV6-6, the J gene TRBJ2-5, with no clear D. The germline V and J ends were trimmed by 8 bases and 1 base, with 11 bases remaining between them. This CDR3 spans 13 amino acids. From germline, CDR1 is MNHNY and CDR2 SVGAGI (reference sequence). In DNA form, the CDR3 reads TGTGCCAGCTGCTTAGGGCCCCAAGAGACCCAGTACTTC. Residues: CASCLGPQETQYF.

V and J are TRBV6-5 and TRBJ2-2, with 7 bases fitting TRBD2. J was trimmed by 5 bases and V by 2 bases; bases with no gene match: 11. CDR3 size: 17 residues. Germline V CDR1 and CDR2: MNHEY, SVGAGI. CDR3 coding DNA: TGTGCCAGCAGTTACCTCTCTGCGGGAGTCGTAACCGGGGAGCTGTTTTTT. Its protein is CASSYLSAGVVTGELFF.

The chain's CDR3 is CSVEDFTRDRGNHYNEQFF. The DNA of the CDR3 is TGCAGCGTTGAGGATTTTACGCGGGACAGGGGGAACCACTACAATGAGCAGTTCTTC. J is TRBJ2-1 and V is TRBV29-1; TRBD1 aligns across 11 bases. With V trimmed by 3 bases and J by 3 bases, 16 bases remained unmatched. Germline V CDR1 and CDR2: SQVTM, ANQGSEA. The CDR3 loop spans 19 amino acids.

The V and J genes are TRBV2 and TRBJ2-7; weak D call: TRBD2 (6 bases). The CDR3 consists of 15 residues. Trimming removed 5 bases from V and 0 bases from J, with 14 bases in between. In germline, CDR1 is SNHLY, CDR2 FYNNEI. The CDR3 DNA follows: TGTGCCAGCAGTTCCCCCCGGGGGAACTCCTACGAGCAGTACTTC. Translating it yields CASSSPRGNSYEQYF.

V is TRBV27 and J is TRBJ2-1; no reliable D call. V lost 3 bases to trimming and J lost 7 bases, with 7 bases between them. CDR1 and CDR2 (germline): MNHEY, SMNVEV (reference sequence). CDR3 length equals 12 residues. The CDR3 DNA reads as TGTGCCAGCAGTTTTGATCGGAATGAGCAGTTCTTC. It is translated as CASSFDRNEQFF.

The CDR3 loop is CASTRSGNEQFF. In DNA form, the CDR3 reads TGTGCCAGCACCCGATCGGGGAATGAGCAGTTCTTC. The chain couples TRBV28 to TRBJ2-1; weak D call: TRBD2 (5 bases). The CDR3 spans 12 residues. Germline V CDR1 and CDR2: MDHEN, SYDVKM. The V end was cut by 7 bases, the J end by 7 bases, with 11 bases between.

The chain uses TRBV2 and TRBJ2-7, with unresolved D. Trimming removed 4 bases at V and 4 bases at J, with 14 bases between. CDR3 length equals 14 residues. Germline CDR1 SNHLY, CDR2 FYNNEI. CDR3 bases: TGTGCCAGCAGTGGTGCCTGGGGTGGGTACGAGCAGTACTTC. It yields the protein CASSGAWGGYEQYF.

The chain couples TRBV27 to TRBJ2-5; the D call may be TRBD1 or TRBD2 (5 bases each). Germline CDR1 MNHEY, CDR2 SMNVEV (reference sequence). Trimming left V 6 bases short and J 1 base short, with 12 bases between. The CDR3 totals 14 residues. As DNA, the CDR3 is TGTGCCAGCAGCCCTGAGGGGCGCCAAGAGACCCAGTACTTC. Amino acids: CASSPEGRQETQYF.

This chain uses TRBV7-2 with TRBJ1-1; TRBD1 is a possible D gene (5 bases). The germline V and J ends were trimmed by 6 bases and 8 bases, with 10 bases remaining between them. CDR1 is SGHTA, CDR2 FQGNSA, per germline. The CDR3 length is 11 residues. The CDR3 nucleotides read TGTGCCAGCAGTACGGGGGGGGAAGCTTTCTTT. Residues: CASSTGGEAFF.

This chain joins TRBV28 and TRBJ2-7, with D tentatively TRBD1 (6 bases). Trimming removed 5 bases from V and 6 bases from J, with 14 bases in between. The CDR3 is 13 amino acids. Germline V lookup: CDR1 MDHEN, CDR2 SYDVKM. The DNA for the CDR3 is TGTGCCAGCAGTACAACAGGGTGGTCCGAGCAGTACTTC. Translating it yields CASSTTGWSEQYF.

The chain recombines TRBV10-2 with TRBJ2-7, with unresolved D. The ends were cut back, 5 bases at V and 0 bases at J, with 11 bases in the middle. From germline, CDR1 is WSHSY and CDR2 SAAADI. CDR3 length: 14 residues. As DNA, the CDR3 is TGCGCCAGCAGTTTGGCTGGGGTCTCCTACGAGCAGTACTTC. It yields the protein CASSLAGVSYEQYF.

This clonotype was seen just once. The chain joins TRBV6-6 to TRBJ2-7; D is undetermined. The germline V gene encodes CDR1 MNHNY and CDR2 SVGAGI (reference sequence). V dropped 2 bases and J dropped 2 bases, with 16 bases sitting between them. The CDR3 runs 16 residues. CDR3 protein: CASSYPIGGPTYEQYF. CDR3 in DNA: TGTGCCAGCAGTTACCCCATCGGCGGACCAACCTACGAGCAGTACTTC.

CDR3 region: CSVVGPLYGYTF. In DNA form, the CDR3 reads TGCAGCGTTGTCGGGCCTCTCTATGGCTACACCTTC. This sequence joins TRBV29-1 and TRBJ1-2; D call uncertain. V was clipped by 4 bases and J by 4 bases, with 10 bases between them. CDR3 size: 12 residues. The germline V gene has CDR1 SQVTM and CDR2 ANQGSEA.

CDR3 in amino acids: CASSATYGYTF. DNA of the CDR3: TGTGCCAGCAGCGCCACATATGGCTACACCTTC. The J gene is TRBJ1-2, the V gene TRBV2; the D is unclear. The CDR3 has 11 residues. The germline V gene has CDR1 SNHLY and CDR2 FYNNEI. Trimming stripped 6 bases from V and 5 bases from J, with 7 bases between. The full variable domain, completed using reference TRBV2 and TRBJ1-2, is EPEVTQTPSHQVTQMGQEVILRCVPISNHLYFYWYRQILGQKVEFLVSFYNNEISEKSEIFDDQFSVERPDGSNFTLKIRSTKLEDSAMYFCASSATYGYTFGSGTRLTVV.

The chain couples TRBV7-9 to TRBJ2-3, with 7 bases fitting TRBD2. The germline V gene encodes CDR1 SEHNR and CDR2 FQNEAQ (reference sequence). The CDR3 is 17 residues long. V was clipped by 1 base and J by 0 bases; unmatched bases: 7. The CDR3 DNA sequence: TGTGCCAGCAGCTTAGAGCATACTAGCGAGAGCACAGATACGCAGTATTTT. Translation: CASSLEHTSESTDTQYF.